The 29 T cell receptor beta chains below all came from one sample that was sequenced in a study of CXCR3-negative and CXCR3-positive naive CD8 T cells (dated by TCRdb to the late 2010s). The sample was run on a NextSeq 550. The Human TCR Profiling Kit (MiLaboratory) was used to prepare UMI-labeled 5' RACE TRB cDNA libraries. Through TCRdb reprocessing, the reads give one entry per CDR3 protein sequence; DNA is omitted. This sample's clone table shows more than 45,000 distinct CDR3 sequences. The ten biggest clones cover around 16% of the sample. Input material: memory CD8+ T cells from blood. Sample cell subset or site, as interpreted from the label and publication: conventional CD8+ memory T cells (TMEM), sorted as controls. The receptors originated from a human donor in good health. Some clones in this sample may be carry-over from other donors' samples.

The chain employs TRBV12-3 or TRBV12-4 and TRBJ1-1; TCRdb returns TRBD1, unconfirmable since there is no DNA. This CDR3 region has 14 residues. The chain's CDR3 is CASSAGQGYVEAFF.

This chain uses TRBV20-1 with TRBJ1-2. Germline V gene sequence: CDR1 DFQATT, CDR2 SNEGSKA (reference sequence). The CDR3 is 13 residues long. The CDR3 is CSARSAQFYGYTF.

The chain is built from TRBV7-8 and TRBJ2-7. This CDR3 has 16 amino acids. CDR1 is SGHVS, CDR2 FQNEAQ, per germline. The CDR3 loop is CASSPYGVGSSYEQYF.

This chain uses TRBV20-1 with TRBJ2-5; the TRBD2 assignment by TCRdb is unverifiable without DNA. CDR1 is DFQATT and CDR2 is SNEGSKA in the germline V gene (reference sequence). This CDR3 is 15 amino acids long. CDR3 amino acids: CSARPLAGGEGTQYF.

The rearrangement links TRBV9 to TRBJ2-1; without DNA, the TCRdb call of TRBD2 cannot be checked. Germline CDR1 is SGDLS and CDR2 is YYNGEE. The CDR3 is 16 residues long. CDR3 in amino acids: CASSVAGGRSVDEQFF.

The genes are TRBV20-1 and TRBJ1-4; TCRdb reports TRBD1, a call that lacks DNA to check it against. This CDR3 comprises 16 residues. Germline V CDR1 and CDR2: DFQATT, SNEGSKA (reference sequence). CDR3 sequence reads: CSARGPPGTGKEKLFF.

V usage is TRBV13 and J usage is TRBJ2-5. Germline V lookup: CDR1 PRHDT, CDR2 FYEKMQ (reference sequence). CDR3 length: 14 residues. CDR3 residues: CASSLVPSQETQYF.

This chain links TRBV25-1 with TRBJ1-2; TCRdb lists TRBD1, though no DNA is available to test this call. Germline-derived CDR1 and CDR2 are MGHDK and SYGVNS. This CDR3 is 13 amino acids long. The CDR3 region is CASRSERPEHYTF.

This chain uses TRBV12-3 or TRBV12-4 with TRBJ2-7; TCRdb calls TRBD1, which cannot be checked without DNA. The CDR3 has 13 residues. The CDR3 here is CASSQGGSYEQYF.

V usage is TRBV5-6 and J usage is TRBJ2-1; with no DNA, the TCRdb D assignment of TRBD2 cannot be verified. The CDR3 consists of 19 residues. Looked up from germline, CDR1 is SGHDT and CDR2 is YYEEEE. The CDR3 spells CASRNWGLAGSLGYNEQFF.

The rearrangement links TRBV29-1 to TRBJ2-3; without DNA, the TCRdb call of TRBD2 cannot be checked. Germline lookup yields CDR1 SQVTM and CDR2 ANQGSEA. The CDR3 contains 13 residues. The CDR3: CSLTSGTTDTQYF.

The CDR3 here is CSARVLTGGEYGYTF. This rearrangement joins TRBV20-1 to TRBJ1-2; there is no DNA to check the TCRdb D call of TRBD1. Germline V lookup: CDR1 DFQATT, CDR2 SNEGSKA (reference sequence). The CDR3 loop spans 15 amino acids.

V and J are TRBV29-1 and TRBJ1-2. The CDR3 spans 11 residues. Per the germline V gene, CDR1 is SQVTM and CDR2 is ANQGSEA. This CDR3 is CSVDGNYGYTF.

The chain has TRBV29-1 and TRBJ2-7; TCRdb calls TRBD1, which cannot be checked without DNA. This CDR3 region has 13 residues. Germline lookup yields CDR1 SQVTM and CDR2 ANQGSEA. This CDR3 is CSFERGESYEQYF.

This chain uses TRBV2 with TRBJ2-3; TCRdb designates TRBD1, a call that cannot be tested without DNA. The length of the CDR3 is 14 residues. The germline CDR1 and CDR2 sequences are SNHLY and FYNNEI. CDR3 region: CASGGGLSTDTQYF.

The gene calls are TRBV28 and TRBJ2-4; TCRdb's D call of TRBD2 is untestable without DNA. Germline CDR1 and CDR2: MDHEN and SYDVKM. This CDR3 is built from 19 residues. CDR3: CASSLLPPGSGGAKNIQYF. Based on the CDR3 plus reference TRBV28 and TRBJ2-4, the full variable domain is DVKVTQSSRYLVKRTGEKVFLECVQDMDHENMFWYRQDPGLGLRLIYFSYDVKMKEKGDIPEGYSVSREKKERFSLILESASTNQTSMYLCASSLLPPGSGGAKNIQYFGAGTRLSVL.

The chain is built from TRBV6-2 or TRBV6-3 and TRBJ2-1. Germline CDR1 reads MNHEY; CDR2 reads SVGEGT. This CDR3 has 12 amino acids. CDR3 protein: CASSPSDNEQFF.

The chain employs TRBV5-5 and TRBJ2-5; the TRBD1 assignment by TCRdb is unverifiable without DNA. The CDR3 totals 16 residues. The V gene's germline CDR1 is SGHKS and CDR2 YYEKEE (reference sequence). CDR3 sequence: CASSLWVTGYQETQYF.

The chain carries TRBV6-5 and TRBJ2-1; TCRdb indicates TRBD1, and absent DNA this call remains unverified. Germline V gene data show CDR1 as MNHEY and CDR2 as SVGAGI. This CDR3 contains 14 residues. This chain's CDR3 is CASSPGQTYNEQFF.

The chain joins TRBV7-6 to TRBJ2-1. Germline lookup yields CDR1 SGHVS and CDR2 FNYEAQ. The CDR3 totals 14 residues. The CDR3 loop reads CASSSDHNYNEQFF.

The V gene is TRBV13, the J gene TRBJ2-3. The CDR3 is 15 residues long. Looked up from germline, CDR1 is PRHDT and CDR2 is FYEKMQ (reference sequence). The CDR3: CASSGREKGTDTQYF.

The J gene is TRBJ2-3, the V gene TRBV6-4. Germline CDR1 reads MRHNA; CDR2 reads SNTAGT. The CDR3 has 13 residues. The CDR3: CASGDGSTDTQYF.

V and J are TRBV9 and TRBJ2-5; the D call from TCRdb, TRBD2, cannot be confirmed without DNA. The germline CDR1 and CDR2 sequences are SGDLS and YYNGEE. The CDR3 has 14 amino acids. The CDR3: CASSVGGSAETQYF.

The chain recombines TRBV5-1 with TRBJ2-1. This CDR3 has 12 amino acids. The V gene's germline CDR1 is SGHRS and CDR2 YFSETQ. CDR3 sequence: CASSSSVSEQFF.

The chain recombines TRBV28 with TRBJ2-1. The CDR3 consists of 13 residues. Germline V lookup: CDR1 MDHEN, CDR2 SYDVKM. The CDR3 region is CASSFLGFDEQFF.

V usage is TRBV15 and J usage is TRBJ2-6; no DNA is available, so the TRBD2 call from TCRdb remains unchecked. The CDR3 contains 16 residues. The germline V gene encodes CDR1 LNHNV and CDR2 YYDKDF (reference sequence). The CDR3 protein is CATNLGGISGANVLTF. The entire variable domain, with the rest obtained from reference TRBV15 and TRBJ2-6, is as follows: DAMVIQNPRYQVTQFGKPVTLSCSQTLNHNVMYWYQQKSSQAPKLLFHYYDKDFNNEADTPDNFQSRRPNTSFCFLDIRSPGLGDTAMYLCATNLGGISGANVLTFGAGSRLTVL.

The chain has TRBV7-2 and TRBJ2-1; the D gene TCRdb calls, TRBD1, cannot be checked with no DNA. Germline V CDR1 and CDR2: SGHTA, FQGNSA. CDR3 length: 14 residues. The CDR3: CASSLDGGYNEQFF.

The rearrangement joins TRBV6-2 or TRBV6-3 to TRBJ2-1. Germline values: CDR1 MNHEY, CDR2 SVGEGT. The CDR3 loop spans 12 amino acids. The chain's CDR3 is CASSQTNNEQFF.

This chain uses TRBV18 with TRBJ2-7; TCRdb outputs TRBD2, but without DNA this stays unchecked. The CDR3 totals 15 residues. Germline CDR1 KGHSH, CDR2 LQKENI. Here the CDR3 reads CASSPRPLSLDEQYF.